A single sample is the source of the 13 T cell receptor beta chains below, sequenced in a study of blood T cell repertoires in COVID-19. The table came from immunoSEQ multiplex PCR; TCRdb's copy has only in-frame clones and leaves some out. The sample holds 130,000 or so clones; about four fifths are singletons and the top ten take roughly 9.2%. The sequenced sample consisted of PBMCs or T cells enriched from blood (not recorded which). Receptors originate from a man in his fifties or sixties who had recovered from COVID-19.

This chain joins TRBV7-8 and TRBJ2-1; 7 positions match TRBD2. The J segment lost 0 bases and the V segment lost 5 bases, leaving 10 bases of the junction unmatched. The germline CDR1 and CDR2 sequences are SGHVS and FQNEAQ. The CDR3 is 17 residues long. CDR3 protein: CASSPRRAGPSYNEQFF. The DNA of the CDR3 is TGTGCCAGCAGCCCCCGTCGAGCGGGGCCCTCCTACAATGAGCAGTTCTTC.

This clone turned up a few times. The gene calls are TRBV7-2 and TRBJ1-4; D uncertain. CDR1 SGHTA and CDR2 FQGNSA come from the germline V gene. The CDR3 is made up of 14 amino acids. V was clipped by 5 bases and J by 7 bases, with 14 bases between them. CDR3 residues: CASSPSPGIEKLFF. The CDR3 bases are TGTGCCAGCAGCCCCTCCCCCGGTATTGAAAAACTGTTTTTT.

This clone was seen a single time. V gene TRBV7-2 combines with J gene TRBJ2-3; no clear D. The V gene's germline CDR1 is SGHTA and CDR2 FQGNSA. The CDR3 is 14 amino acids. V dropped 3 bases and J dropped 2 bases, with 9 bases sitting between them. CDR3 bases: TGTGCCAGCAGCTTCTTGCGGCCCACAGATACGCAGTATTTT. Amino acid sequence: CASSFLRPTDTQYF.

This chain uses TRBV18 with TRBJ2-1, with D tentatively TRBD1 (5 bases). Germline values: CDR1 KGHSH, CDR2 LQKENI. V was clipped by 2 bases and J by 1 base, with 12 bases between them. The CDR3 totals 16 residues. The CDR3: CASSPDRPRSYNEQFF. CDR3 bases: TGTGCCAGCTCACCAGACAGACCCAGGTCCTACAATGAGCAGTTCTTC.

This clone occurred a few times. This chain joins TRBV4-1 and TRBJ2-3; D call uncertain. This CDR3 is built from 15 residues. Germline V CDR1 and CDR2: MGHRA, YSYEKL. V gave up 0 bases and J gave up 3 bases, with 10 bases separating them. CDR3 sequence (DNA): TGCGCCAGCAGCCAAGATTCGGTAGTGACAGATACGCAGTATTTT. It codes for CASSQDSVVTDTQYF.

This clone was detected only once. The CDR3 region is CASNKAGGRTDTQYF. CDR3 coding DNA: TGTGCCAGCAATAAAGCGGGGGGTCGCACAGATACGCAGTATTTT. The chain combines TRBV27 with TRBJ2-3, with 9 nucleotides matching TRBD2. Looked up from germline, CDR1 is MNHEY and CDR2 is SMNVEV (reference sequence). The trim removed 7 bases at V and 1 base at J, leaving 6 bases unmatched. This CDR3 has 15 residues.

The rearrangement uses TRBV12-3 or TRBV12-4 and TRBJ2-7; D might be TRBD1 (5 bases). There are 13 residues in the CDR3. V was clipped by 0 bases and J by 4 bases, with 7 bases between them. For the CDR3, the DNA is TGTGCCAGCAGTTTAGCGAGACAGTACGAGCAGTACTTC. Amino acids: CASSLARQYEQYF.

V and J are TRBV5-1 and TRBJ2-5, with 10 positions matching TRBD2. Germline V lookup: CDR1 SGHRS, CDR2 YFSETQ. The CDR3 length is 16 residues. V lost 5 bases and J lost 0; bases outside the gene matches: 7. In DNA, the CDR3 is TGCGCCAGCAGGCTCTCGACTAGCGGGTACCAAGAGACCCAGTACTTC. Residues: CASRLSTSGYQETQYF.

The V and J genes are TRBV9 and TRBJ2-2; TRBD2 matches 7 bases. V lost 1 base, J lost 3 bases, and 6 bases stayed unmatched. Per germline, CDR1 SGDLS and CDR2 YYNGEE. There are 16 residues in the CDR3. The CDR3 DNA follows: TGTGCCAGCAGCGTAAGAGGACTAGTGGACACCGGGGAGCTGTTTTTT. Its protein product is CASSVRGLVDTGELFF.

The chain couples TRBV11-3 to TRBJ2-7, with D hard to call. The CDR3 is made up of 13 amino acids. Per the germline V gene, CDR1 is SGHNT and CDR2 is YENEEA. V was cut by 5 bases and J by 5 bases, with 13 bases left in between. The CDR3 reads CASSPSVSNEQYF. CDR3 coding DNA: TGTGCCAGCAGCCCAAGCGTTAGCAACGAGCAGTACTTC.

This rearrangement joins TRBV5-6 to TRBJ2-3, with 9 bases lining up with TRBD2. The germline CDR1 and CDR2 sequences are SGHDT and YYEEEE. V lost 0 bases and J lost 2; bases outside the gene matches: 4. The CDR3 spans 16 residues. The CDR3 nucleotides read TGTGCCAGCAGCTTGGAGAGCGGGGGGTACACAGATACGCAGTATTTT. Its protein is CASSLESGGYTDTQYF.

V and J are TRBV29-1 and TRBJ2-2; possibly TRBD2 for D (6 bases). This CDR3 has 14 residues. From germline, CDR1 is SQVTM and CDR2 ANQGSEA. With 6 bases removed from V and 6 bases from J, the gap between germline ends came to 17 bases. In DNA, the CDR3 is TGCAGCGTGACTAGGGAGGTCGCGGCCGGGGAGCTGTTTTTT. It yields the protein CSVTREVAAGELFF.

The rearrangement uses TRBV21-1 and TRBJ1-2; the DNA was not used to check the table's D call, TRBD1. TRBV21-1 is a recognized pseudogene. This CDR3 has 15 residues. In nucleotides, the CDR3 is TGTGCCAGTGATGCCGGGACAGGGGCTAACTATGGCTACACCTTC. This translates into CASDAGTGANYGYTF.